Described below is a single TCR beta chain sequence and its context. Antigen specificity is unknown. Germline assignment: CDR1 SGHRS and CDR2 YFSETQ. Trimming left V 2 bases short and J 4 bases short, with 9 bases between. CDR3 length: 13 residues. TCRdb re-called the 5' RACE reads through MiXCR, storing one row per CDR3 protein. Here the sample spans about 430,000 distinct CDR3 sequences, more than 15% being singletons. This sample was taken from a study of T-cell memory formation after mild COVID-19. Whole-study findings and limits: Several responding clones turned up in pre-infection memory, indicating that cross-reactive memory may have taken part.

The chain links TRBV5-1 to TRBJ1-1; D is unresolved. Material: PBMCs or a T cell subset sorted from them (not recorded which). This TCR came from a man aged 18 to 30 who had mild COVID-19 (a few samples of this study predate the infection). Cell type and time point are not known. Here the CDR3 DNA reads TGCGCCAGCAGCTTTGCAGGATCCACTGAAGCTTTCTTT. Its protein is CASSFAGSTEAFF.